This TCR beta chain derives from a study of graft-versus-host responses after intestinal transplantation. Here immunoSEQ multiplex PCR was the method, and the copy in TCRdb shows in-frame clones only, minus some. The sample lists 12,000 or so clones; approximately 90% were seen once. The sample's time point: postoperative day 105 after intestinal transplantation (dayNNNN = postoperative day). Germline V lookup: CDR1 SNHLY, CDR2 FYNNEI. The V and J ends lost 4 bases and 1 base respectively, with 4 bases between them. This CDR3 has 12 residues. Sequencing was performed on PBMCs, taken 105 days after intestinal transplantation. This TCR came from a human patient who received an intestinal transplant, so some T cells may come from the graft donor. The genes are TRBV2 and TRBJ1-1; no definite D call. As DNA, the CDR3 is TGTGCCAGCAGTGGGCAGAACACTGAAGCTTTCTTT. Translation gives CASSGQNTEAFF.